This T cell receptor beta chain came from a study of blood T cell repertoires in COVID-19. Study in general: In each case, the material was cDNA or gDNA derived from T cells, B-cell-depleted T cells, or PBMCs.

V trimming: 2 bases; J trimming: 3 bases; junction bases outside the gene matches: 5. The germline V gene has CDR1 SGHRS and CDR2 YFSETQ. The CDR3 length is 15 residues. Methods used by the authors: Counts of nucleated cells, estimated from reference gene primer amplification, were obtained. Sequencing used immunoSEQ multiplex PCR; TCRdb keeps in-frame clones, though not all of them. V, J and clone size derive from that table, while D and trimming were established from the DNA sequence. The table has approximately 210,000 clones, 84% seen once; the top ten hold approximately 8.1%. J is TRBJ2-7 and V is TRBV5-1; 10 bases align to TRBD2. The sequencing input was peripheral blood. The sequence was collected from a woman aged 50 to 60 with active or convalescent COVID-19. CDR3: CASSLTSGVDYEQYF. The CDR3 nucleotides are TGCGCCAGCAGCTTAACTAGCGGGGTGGACTACGAGCAGTACTTC.